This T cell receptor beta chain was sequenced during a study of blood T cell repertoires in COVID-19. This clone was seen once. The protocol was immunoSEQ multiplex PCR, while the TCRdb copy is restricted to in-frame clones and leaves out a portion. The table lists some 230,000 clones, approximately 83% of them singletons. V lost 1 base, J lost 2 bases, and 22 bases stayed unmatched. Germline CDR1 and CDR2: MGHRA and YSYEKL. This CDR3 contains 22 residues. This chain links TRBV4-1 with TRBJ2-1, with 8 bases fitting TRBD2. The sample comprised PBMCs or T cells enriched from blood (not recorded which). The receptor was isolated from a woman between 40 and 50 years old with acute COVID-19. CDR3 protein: CASSQVPRGSSGFPPAYNEQFF. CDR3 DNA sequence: TGCGCCAGCAGCCAAGTTCCAAGGGGTTCTAGCGGGTTCCCACCTGCCTACAATGAGCAGTTCTTC.